Ten or more counts support the clone carrying this T cell receptor beta chain. This sample stems from a study of identical twins. Germline CDR1 SGHVS, CDR2 FQNEAQ. The V end was cut by 1 base, the J end by 5 bases, with 4 bases between. CDR3 size: 12 residues. From the 5' RACE reads, TCRdb called clonotypes with MiXCR, one entry per CDR3 protein. The sample has about 690,000 distinct CDR3 sequences, around 6% seen once. The chain links TRBV7-8 to TRBJ2-3; no firm D call. The sequencing sample was made of naive T cells sorted from blood. The sequence derives from a man aged 18-30 years in good health. The DNA of the CDR3 is TGTGCCAGCAGCTTAGAGCAAGATACGCAGTATTTT. Translated: CASSLEQDTQYF.